The next 19 T cell receptor beta chains were all read from a single sample in a study of shared clonotypes between healthy human individuals. Generated by immunoSEQ multiplex PCR, the TCRdb table keeps only in-frame clones and is missing some. Here the sample spans 2 million to 2.5 million clones, more than 80% being singletons. Material for sequencing was naive CD4+ T cells from PBMCs. This sample's subset: CD45RA+ positively selected. Receptor source: a man aged 18 to 29 in good health. Some clones in this sample may be carry-over from other donors' samples.

The chain employs TRBV29-1 and TRBJ2-7; D gene ambiguous. Per germline, CDR1 SQVTM and CDR2 ANQGSEA. This CDR3 comprises 12 residues. Trimming stripped 4 bases from V and 5 bases from J, with 12 bases between. The DNA of the CDR3 is TGCAGCGTTGTCTTCCAGGTACACGAGCAGTACTTC. It is translated as CSVVFQVHEQYF.

This chain links TRBV28 with TRBJ2-7; 13 nucleotides line up with TRBD2. Germline CDR1 reads MDHEN; CDR2 reads SYDVKM. After removal of 5 bases from V and 6 bases from J, the junction contained 10 bases not matched to a gene. The CDR3 has 16 residues. This chain's CDR3 is CASSPFGLAGVGEQYF. The DNA of the CDR3 is TGTGCCAGCAGTCCTTTCGGACTAGCGGGAGTTGGCGAGCAGTACTTC.

The chain links TRBV2 to TRBJ2-7, with a weak D call TRBD2 (6 bases). In germline, CDR1 is SNHLY, CDR2 FYNNEI. With 0 bases removed from V and 6 bases from J, the gap between germline ends came to 18 bases. This CDR3 is built from 16 residues. CDR3 in DNA: TGTGCCAGCAGTGAAGCGCGTGGGACTGGCCCTTTCGAGCAGTACTTC. The encoded protein is CASSEARGTGPFEQYF.

The chain combines TRBV4-3 with TRBJ2-7; D uncertain. Per the germline V gene, CDR1 is LGHNA and CDR2 is YSLEER. This CDR3 region has 16 residues. Trimming took off 1 base at V and 0 bases at J, with 13 bases between the two ends. CDR3 sequence reads: CASSQGKEQFSYEQYF. The CDR3 DNA sequence: TGCGCCAGCAGCCAAGGGAAGGAGCAGTTCTCCTACGAGCAGTACTTC.

The chain employs TRBV5-4 and TRBJ1-1; D perhaps matches TRBD1 (5 bases). Germline values: CDR1 SGHNT, CDR2 YYREEE (reference sequence). V lost 4 bases, J lost 1 base, and 14 bases lay in between. The CDR3 has 15 amino acids. CDR3: CASSTPPQGNTEAFF. DNA for the CDR3: TGTGCCAGCAGCACACCCCCCCAGGGGAACACTGAAGCTTTCTTT.

The CDR3 DNA sequence: TGCGCCAGCCTTAAGTATAGCGGGAGGTCAGATACGCAGTATTTT. Its protein product is CASLKYSGRSDTQYF. This chain links TRBV5-1 with TRBJ2-3; 10 positions match TRBD2. Germline V CDR1 and CDR2: SGHRS, YFSETQ. CDR3 size: 15 residues. V dropped 7 bases and J dropped 4; count of bases not matched to a gene: 9.

This sequence joins TRBV4-2 and TRBJ2-1; no firm D call. The V end lost 1 base, the J end lost 5 bases, and 9 bases lay between the germline ends. The V gene's germline CDR1 is LGHNA and CDR2 YNFKEQ. The CDR3 contains 14 residues. The CDR3 bases are TGTGCCAGCAGCCAAGTGGGCGGAAACAATGAGCAGTTCTTC. The encoded protein is CASSQVGGNNEQFF.

The rearrangement links TRBV5-1 to TRBJ2-7, with 7 bases lining up with TRBD2. Germline CDR1 is SGHRS and CDR2 is YFSETQ. The CDR3 covers 15 residues. V lost 1 base to trimming and J lost 1 base; unmatched junction nucleotides: 5. CDR3 region: CASSLILAGSYEQYF. The DNA for the CDR3 is TGCGCCAGCAGCTTGATATTAGCGGGTTCCTACGAGCAGTACTTC.

On this clone itself: This sample includes further DNA sequences coding for the same CDR3. This chain links TRBV6-5 with TRBJ1-5; D uncertain. With 3 bases removed from V and 6 bases from J, the gap between germline ends came to 9 bases. The CDR3 covers 13 residues. CDR1 is MNHEY, CDR2 SVGAGI, per germline. The CDR3 region has the DNA TGTGCCAGCAGTTATAGAGGTGGTCAGCCCCAGCATTTT. Its translation: CASSYRGGQPQHF.

A note on this clone: Other DNA sequences in the same sample also yield this CDR3. The chain is built from TRBV2 and TRBJ2-3, with D unresolved. Germline V gene lookup returns CDR1 SNHLY and CDR2 FYNNEI. V was shortened by 4 bases and J by 4 bases, with 6 bases between the two germline ends. The CDR3 sequence is 12 residues long. The DNA of the CDR3 is TGTGCCAGCAGTGGCGGAGCAGATACGCAGTATTTT. Translation gives CASSGGADTQYF. Full variable domain (missing parts from reference TRBV2 and TRBJ2-3): EPEVTQTPSHQVTQMGQEVILRCVPISNHLYFYWYRQILGQKVEFLVSFYNNEISEKSEIFDDQFSVERPDGSNFTLKIRSTKLEDSAMYFCASSGGADTQYFGPGTRLTVL.

CDR3 DNA sequence: TGCAGTGCCGGGCGGGCCGGGGAGCTGTTTTTT. Protein product: CSAGRAGELFF. The chain employs TRBV20-1 and TRBJ2-2; D might be TRBD2 (5 bases). Deletions cut 6 bases from V and 6 bases from J, with 8 bases between. The CDR3 contains 11 residues. CDR1 and CDR2 (germline): DFQATT, SNEGSKA (reference sequence).

V is TRBV2 and J is TRBJ2-5; 10 positions match TRBD2. The J call may be faulty, since TRBJ2-7 better matches the DNA end. The CDR3 is 14 residues long. From germline, CDR1 is SNHLY and CDR2 FYNNEI. The CDR3 here is CASIPSGRSYEQYF. The CDR3 bases are TGTGCCAGCATCCCTAGCGGGAGATCCTACGAGCAGTACTTC.

This chain joins TRBV27 and TRBJ2-7, with D possibly matching TRBD2 (5 bases). The length of the CDR3 is 14 residues. V gave up 6 bases and J gave up 5 bases, with 17 bases separating them. Germline V CDR1 and CDR2: MNHEY, SMNVEV (reference sequence). The CDR3 bases are TGTGCCAGCAGCTCCTATGGGAGAATTCACGAGCAGTACTTC. Translation gives CASSSYGRIHEQYF.

The rearrangement links TRBV7-2 to TRBJ1-4, with TRBD1 matching 9 bases. Per germline, CDR1 SGHTA and CDR2 FQGNSA. The CDR3 has 14 amino acids. The V gene end was trimmed by 5 bases and the J gene end by 8 bases; junction bases not matched to a gene: 6. The CDR3 region has the DNA TGTGCCAGCAGCCAGGACAGGGGTGGAGAAAAACTGTTTTTT. This codes for CASSQDRGGEKLFF.

The chain is built from TRBV7-3 and TRBJ2-1; 7 bases agree with TRBD2. Germline V CDR1 and CDR2: SGHTA, FQGTGA. With V trimmed by 5 bases and J by 4 bases, 5 bases remained unmatched. CDR3 length equals 14 residues. CDR3 sequence reads: CASSGGSLYNEQFF. CDR3 bases: TGTGCCAGCAGCGGCGGGAGTCTTTACAATGAGCAGTTCTTC.

This chain joins TRBV7-9 and TRBJ2-5; D is possibly TRBD2 (6 bases). This CDR3 comprises 16 residues. V lost 5 bases and J 5 bases, leaving 21 bases between the germline ends. CDR1 is SEHNR, CDR2 FQNEAQ, per germline (reference sequence). CDR3 region: CASSVRLGGRYETQYF. The CDR3 DNA reads as TGTGCCAGCAGCGTTAGACTAGGAGGCCGGTACGAGACCCAGTACTTC.

The chain couples TRBV7-6 to TRBJ2-7; TRBD1 agrees at 9 bases. This CDR3 is built from 17 residues. J lost 2 bases, V lost 4 bases, and 12 bases had no gene match. The germline gives CDR1 SGHVS, CDR2 FNYEAQ. The CDR3 loop reads CASSSRSGTGIAYEQYF. The CDR3 nucleotides read TGTGCCAGCAGCTCCAGATCCGGGACAGGGATCGCCTACGAGCAGTACTTC. The full variable domain, with the rest looked up from reference TRBV7-6 and TRBJ2-7, is GAGVSQSPRYKVTKRGQDVALRCDPISGHVSLYWYRQALGQGPEFLTYFNYEAQQDKSGLPNDRFSAERPEGSISTLTIQRTEQRDSAMYRCASSSRSGTGIAYEQYFGPGTRLTVT.

Written as DNA, the CDR3 is TGCGCCAGCACGGTGAGGGGATCAGCAACTAATGAAAAACTGTTTTTT. Translation: CASTVRGSATNEKLFF. This chain joins TRBV5-1 and TRBJ1-4; weak D call: TRBD1 (5 bases). Trimming cost V 6 bases and J 0 bases, with 15 bases left between them. Germline V gives CDR1 SGHRS, CDR2 YFSETQ. This CDR3 is built from 16 residues.

The V gene is TRBV5-1, the J gene TRBJ2-1; the match to TRBD1 covers 9 bases. Germline loops: CDR1 SGHRS, CDR2 YFSETQ. The CDR3 sequence is 15 residues long. After removal of 0 bases from V and 8 bases from J, the junction contained 6 bases not matched to a gene. CDR3 DNA: TGCGCCAGCAGCTTGGTCGGGACAGGGCGGGATGAGCAGTTCTTC. This gives the protein CASSLVGTGRDEQFF. Full variable domain (missing parts from reference TRBV5-1 and TRBJ2-1): KAGVTQTPRYLIKTRGQQVTLSCSPISGHRSVSWYQQTPGQGLQFLFEYFSETQRNKGNFPGRFSGRQFSNSRSEMNVSTLELGDSALYLCASSLVGTGRDEQFFGPGTRLTVL.